This entry lists 27 T cell receptor beta chains sequenced from one sample in a study of shared clonotypes between healthy human individuals. TCRdb's copy holds only in-frame clones and misses some; the assay was immunoSEQ multiplex PCR. The sample carries roughly 2,000,000 clones, roughly 93% recorded once. Terminally differentiated effector memory CD45RA+ cells were excluded from the naive CD8 cells, which were CD45RO-negative and positively selected for CCR7. Sequencing used naive CD8+ T cells from PBMCs. The receptor source for this set is a young man in good health. Some clones in this sample may be carry-over from other donors' samples.

The V and J genes are TRBV11-2 and TRBJ2-1; 11 bases match TRBD2. V was pared by 5 bases and J by 4 bases, with 7 bases of the junction left unmatched. Per the germline V gene, CDR1 is SGHAT and CDR2 is FQNNGV. The CDR3 sequence is 16 residues long. The CDR3 sequence is CASSRSGRAPYNEQFF. CDR3 bases: TGTGCCAGCAGCCGTAGCGGGAGGGCCCCGTACAATGAGCAGTTCTTC.

The chain has TRBV19 and TRBJ2-2; TRBD2 aligns across 11 bases. CDR1 and CDR2 from the germline V gene are LNHDA and SQIVND (reference sequence). There are 17 residues in the CDR3. With V trimmed by 5 bases and J by 1 base, 6 bases remained unmatched. The CDR3 sequence: CASSAKGLAGNTGELFF. For the CDR3, the DNA is TGTGCCAGTAGTGCAAAAGGACTAGCGGGGAACACCGGGGAGCTGTTTTTT.

This chain links TRBV15 with TRBJ1-2; no clear D. This CDR3 comprises 15 residues. Germline CDR1 and CDR2: LNHNV and YYDKDF (reference sequence). V was clipped by 0 bases and J by 4 bases, with 12 bases between them. CDR3 DNA: TGTGCCACCAGCAGAGAGAACCCAGGCGGCTATGGCTACACCTTC. Encoded protein: CATSRENPGGYGYTF.

This clone was seen a single time. The rearrangement uses TRBV28 and TRBJ2-7; 7 nucleotides agree with TRBD2. The germline CDR1 and CDR2 sequences are MDHEN and SYDVKM. Trimming at V came to 3 bases and at J to 6 bases, leaving 5 bases not matched to a gene. This CDR3 is 13 amino acids long. The CDR3 DNA follows: TGTGCCAGCAGTTTCGTCTTAGCGGGCGAGCAGTACTTC. Encoded protein: CASSFVLAGEQYF.

The chain carries TRBV6-5 and TRBJ2-1; unclear D gene. The CDR3 is made up of 16 amino acids. V gave up 2 bases and J gave up 5 bases, with 16 bases separating them. Per the germline V gene, CDR1 is MNHEY and CDR2 is SVGAGI. The CDR3, as DNA: TGTGCCAGCAGTTACAATCCGCTAATCGGAAACAATGAGCAGTTCTTC. Translating gives CASSYNPLIGNNEQFF.

Of note for this clone: Other DNA sequences in the same sample also yield this CDR3. The chain combines TRBV6-5 with TRBJ2-2; D gene uncertain. V dropped 0 bases and J dropped 5 bases, with 7 bases sitting between them. CDR1 and CDR2 from the germline V gene are MNHEY and SVGAGI. The CDR3 sequence is 14 residues long. In nucleotides, the CDR3 is TGTGCCAGCAGTTACTCGGTGGGAACCGGGGAGCTGTTTTTT. Amino acid sequence: CASSYSVGTGELFF.

V is TRBV5-1 and J is TRBJ2-7; 8 nucleotides agree with TRBD1. Germline CDR1 is SGHRS and CDR2 is YFSETQ. Losses at the gene ends were 2 bases for V and 2 bases for J; bases not matched to a gene: 3. The CDR3 contains 14 residues. The CDR3 here is CASSLRDRTYEQYF. The CDR3 DNA sequence: TGCGCCAGCAGCTTAAGGGACAGGACCTACGAGCAGTACTTC. Full variable domain (rest looked up from reference TRBV5-1 and TRBJ2-7): KAGVTQTPRYLIKTRGQQVTLSCSPISGHRSVSWYQQTPGQGLQFLFEYFSETQRNKGNFPGRFSGRQFSNSRSEMNVSTLELGDSALYLCASSLRDRTYEQYFGPGTRLTVT.

This clone showed up just once. Other DNA sequences of this sample code for an identical CDR3. The chain couples TRBV9 to TRBJ2-7, with D hard to call. CDR1 is SGDLS and CDR2 is YYNGEE in the germline V gene. V gave up 0 bases and J gave up 0 bases, with 10 bases separating them. This CDR3 region has 15 residues. CDR3: CASSVGSDPSYEQYF. As DNA, the CDR3 is TGTGCCAGCAGCGTAGGCAGCGATCCCTCCTACGAGCAGTACTTC.

V and J are TRBV7-9 and TRBJ1-2; D gene ambiguous. The CDR3 runs to 15 residues. Trimming took off 1 base at V and 3 bases at J, with 12 bases between the two ends. Germline-derived CDR1 and CDR2 are SEHNR and FQNEAQ (reference sequence). The CDR3 is CASSLGLGVDYGYTF. Here the CDR3 DNA reads TGTGCCAGCAGCTTAGGCCTAGGCGTGGACTATGGCTACACCTTC. The full variable domain, completed using reference TRBV7-9 and TRBJ1-2, is DTGVSQNPRHKITKRGQNVTFRCDPISEHNRLYWYRQTLGQGPEFLTYFQNEAQLEKSRLLSDRFSAERPKGSFSTLEIQRTEQGDSAMYLCASSLGLGVDYGYTFGSGTRLTVV.

V gene TRBV7-9 combines with J gene TRBJ2-7; D gene ambiguous. Per germline, CDR1 SEHNR and CDR2 FQNEAQ (reference sequence). V was trimmed by 1 base and J by 1 base, leaving 11 bases between them. This CDR3 has 15 amino acids. The CDR3 is CASSLVARQSYEQYF. DNA of the CDR3: TGTGCCAGCAGCTTAGTGGCCAGGCAGTCCTACGAGCAGTACTTC.

Remarks on this clone: The sample has other DNA sequences that encode this CDR3 too. This sequence joins TRBV27 and TRBJ1-3, with D possibly being TRBD1 (6 bases). The CDR3 covers 14 residues. Trimming took off 5 bases at V and 3 bases at J, with 11 bases between the two ends. Germline loops: CDR1 MNHEY, CDR2 SMNVEV (reference sequence). In DNA, the CDR3 is TGTGCCAGCAGTCTCAGGGGTAGTGGAAACACCATATATTTT. Its protein is CASSLRGSGNTIYF.

The V call is TRBV7-9, the J call TRBJ2-1, with 13 bases fitting TRBD2. This CDR3 has 17 amino acids. The germline CDR1 and CDR2 sequences are SEHNR and FQNEAQ (reference sequence). Losses at the gene ends were 1 base for V and 8 bases for J; bases not matched to a gene: 8. The CDR3 nucleotides read TGTGCCAGCAGCTTAGAGGTGAGACTAGCGGGAGGTCATGAGCAGTTCTTC. Protein: CASSLEVRLAGGHEQFF.

The V call is TRBV15, the J call TRBJ1-3, with TRBD1 as a possible D gene (6 bases). Trimming left V 4 bases short and J 0 bases short, with 10 bases between. The CDR3 is 15 residues long. Germline values: CDR1 LNHNV, CDR2 YYDKDF (reference sequence). CDR3 loop: CATSTRTDSGNTIYF. As DNA, the CDR3 is TGTGCCACCAGCACCAGGACAGACTCTGGAAACACCATATATTTT. The full variable domain, with the rest looked up from reference TRBV15 and TRBJ1-3, is DAMVIQNPRYQVTQFGKPVTLSCSQTLNHNVMYWYQQKSSQAPKLLFHYYDKDFNNEADTPDNFQSRRPNTSFCFLDIRSPGLGDTAMYLCATSTRTDSGNTIYFGEGSWLTVV.

The V call is TRBV28, the J call TRBJ2-1; D is possibly TRBD2 (6 bases). CDR1 MDHEN and CDR2 SYDVKM come from the germline V gene. Trimming removed 5 bases at V and 8 bases at J, with 16 bases between. This CDR3 is 14 amino acids long. This chain's CDR3 is CASSPAWGGDEQFF. The CDR3 DNA is TGTGCCAGCAGTCCGGCCTGGGGCGGGGATGAGCAGTTCTTC.

Worth noting for this clone: Other DNA sequences in this sample translate to the same CDR3. This CDR3 is CASSGSGELFF. In DNA, the CDR3 is TGTGCCAGCAGTGGGTCCGGGGAGCTGTTTTTT. The chain recombines TRBV28 with TRBJ2-2, with D unresolved. The V end was cut by 5 bases, the J end by 6 bases, with 4 bases between. In germline, CDR1 is MDHEN, CDR2 SYDVKM. The CDR3 spans 11 residues.

V and J are TRBV9 and TRBJ2-7; D might be TRBD2 (6 bases). The ends were cut back, 4 bases at V and 0 bases at J, with 17 bases in the middle. CDR1 and CDR2 (germline): SGDLS, YYNGEE. The CDR3 is made up of 16 amino acids. The CDR3 region has the DNA TGTGCCAGCAGCCCCCAGATAGCGGAACTCTCCTACGAGCAGTACTTC. Its protein is CASSPQIAELSYEQYF.

Here the CDR3 reads CASSQKSLLETTYNSPLHF. CDR3 DNA sequence: TGCGCCAGCAGCCAAAAATCTCTGCTGGAAACAACCTATAATTCACCCCTCCACTTT. The rearrangement uses TRBV4-1 and TRBJ1-6; D not certain. Germline V gives CDR1 MGHRA, CDR2 YSYEKL. The CDR3 covers 19 residues. V gave up 2 bases and J gave up 2 bases, with 19 bases separating them.

The CDR3 DNA reads as TGTGCCAGCAGTTTCCCGTTGGATGAGCAGTTCTTC. This encodes CASSFPLDEQFF. The rearrangement joins TRBV28 to TRBJ2-1; D unclear. This CDR3 spans 12 amino acids. CDR1 MDHEN and CDR2 SYDVKM come from the germline V gene. V was trimmed by 3 bases and J by 8 bases, leaving 8 bases between them.

The gene calls are TRBV9 and TRBJ2-1; TRBD2 might be the D (5 bases). Per the germline V gene, CDR1 is SGDLS and CDR2 is YYNGEE. The CDR3 is 15 residues long. Trimming took off 0 bases at V and 7 bases at J, with 14 bases between the two ends. Written as DNA, the CDR3 is TGTGCCAGCAGCGTAGGGAGCCCCCCGGGGAATGAGCAGTTCTTC. Protein: CASSVGSPPGNEQFF.

Worth noting for this clone: Within the sample, other DNA sequences also encode this same CDR3. This chain uses TRBV5-1 with TRBJ2-1, with 12 bases fitting TRBD2. Germline V lookup: CDR1 SGHRS, CDR2 YFSETQ. With 4 bases clipped from V and 3 bases from J, the junction kept 2 bases outside the gene matches. There are 15 residues in the CDR3. CDR3 nucleotides: TGCGCCAGCAGCCTACTAGCGGGAGGCTACAATGAGCAGTTCTTC. Residues: CASSLLAGGYNEQFF.

This chain joins TRBV28 and TRBJ2-1; D unclear. Germline CDR1 is MDHEN and CDR2 is SYDVKM. CDR3 size: 14 residues. The V and J ends lost 4 bases and 6 bases respectively, with 13 bases between them. The CDR3 DNA reads as TGTGCCAGCAGTTCCCCGACCGGCTTCAATGAGCAGTTCTTC. Translating it yields CASSSPTGFNEQFF.

The chain combines TRBV11-3 with TRBJ1-4; D not resolved. The germline gives CDR1 SGHNT, CDR2 YENEEA. This CDR3 has 14 amino acids. V gave up 4 bases and J gave up 5 bases, with 11 bases separating them. The CDR3 nucleotides are TGTGCCAGCAGCTCCCGATTCGGGAATGAAAAACTGTTTTTT. It translates to CASSSRFGNEKLFF. Full variable domain (remainder filled in from reference TRBV11-3 and TRBJ1-4): EAGVVQSPRYKIIEKKQPVAFWCNPISGHNTLYWYLQNLGQGPELLIRYENEEAVDDSQLPKDRFSAERLKGVDSTLKIQPAELGDSAVYLCASSSRFGNEKLFFGSGTQLSVL.

As for this clone: Other nucleotide sequences from this sample produce the same CDR3. The chain carries TRBV19 and TRBJ2-7, with 11 bases matching TRBD2. Germline values: CDR1 LNHDA, CDR2 SQIVND (reference sequence). This CDR3 is built from 15 residues. With V trimmed by 4 bases and J by 1 base, 3 bases remained unmatched. The CDR3 reads CASSTRLAGSYEQYF. CDR3 DNA: TGTGCCAGTAGTACCCGACTAGCGGGGTCCTACGAGCAGTACTTC.

The rearrangement links TRBV7-9 to TRBJ1-4; maybe TRBD1 (5 bases). Germline V gene sequence: CDR1 SEHNR, CDR2 FQNEAQ (reference sequence). Trimming shortened V by 2 bases and J by 8 bases, and 12 bases separated the two germline ends. The CDR3 sequence is 14 residues long. The CDR3 region is CASSLFQGPEKLFF. CDR3 bases: TGTGCCAGCAGCTTATTCCAGGGCCCCGAAAAACTGTTTTTT.

The chain employs TRBV28 and TRBJ2-7; a weak D match, TRBD2 (6 bases). Germline CDR1 MDHEN, CDR2 SYDVKM. The V end lost 7 bases, the J end lost 2 bases, and 15 bases lay between the germline ends. This CDR3 is 14 amino acids long. As DNA, the CDR3 is TGTGCCAGCACTCTGGAGGAGGGACCCTACGAGCAGTACTTC. Residues: CASTLEEGPYEQYF. Full variable domain (rest looked up from reference TRBV28 and TRBJ2-7): DVKVTQSSRYLVKRTGEKVFLECVQDMDHENMFWYRQDPGLGLRLIYFSYDVKMKEKGDIPEGYSVSREKKERFSLILESASTNQTSMYLCASTLEEGPYEQYFGPGTRLTVT.

This rearrangement joins TRBV28 to TRBJ1-1, with a possible D match to TRBD1 (5 bases). There are 15 residues in the CDR3. V lost 3 bases and J 4 bases, leaving 15 bases between the germline ends. CDR1 MDHEN and CDR2 SYDVKM come from the germline V gene. In DNA, the CDR3 is TGTGCCAGCAGTTTTCCAGGGCAGGTAGCCACTGAAGCTTTCTTT. It is translated as CASSFPGQVATEAFF.

DNA for the CDR3: TGTGCCAGCAGCCAAGAAAACACCTACGAGCAGTACTTC. Translated: CASSQENTYEQYF. The rearrangement uses TRBV4-2 and TRBJ2-7; no firm D call. There are 13 residues in the CDR3. Germline CDR1 is LGHNA and CDR2 is YNFKEQ. V gave up 0 bases and J gave up 2 bases, with 5 bases separating them.